This T cell receptor beta chain derives from a study of cytomegalovirus exposure and HLA in healthy donors. 13 Jbeta primers and 60 Vbeta primers were used for the PCR. The data were produced by immunoSEQ multiplex PCR, yet TCRdb's version contains in-frame clones alone and is incomplete. The sample has approximately 95,000 clones, about 81% seen once. Per the germline V gene, CDR1 is SQVTM and CDR2 is ANQGSEA. V dropped 7 bases and J dropped 3 bases, with 16 bases sitting between them. This CDR3 spans 14 amino acids. The receptor's source is a woman aged 40-49 years in good health and CMV-seropositive. This chain joins TRBV29-1 and TRBJ2-1, with D possibly being TRBD2 (7 bases). The sample comprised PBMCs. CDR3 region: CSAPQGGDYNEQFF. As DNA, the CDR3 is TGCAGCGCCCCACAGGGAGGGGACTACAATGAGCAGTTCTTC.